This T cell receptor beta chain was recorded in a study of breast tumors, draining lymph nodes, adjacent tissues. CDR1 is SGHRS and CDR2 is YFSETQ in the germline V gene. V was clipped by 4 bases and J by 2 bases, with 23 bases between them. This CDR3 region has 18 residues. Concerning this clonotype: Its specificity is not known.

Study results and limitations: Data fit most tumor T cells coming from lymph node, expanding in tumor. Compared with lymph nodes, tumors were less diverse; compared with nontumor tissue, more.

TCRdb re-derived calls from the multiplex PCR reads in MiXCR, one entry per CDR3 protein. The data show 90,000 to 120,000 distinct CDR3 sequences, with around 20% seen just once and approximately 1.2% held by the top ten. Samples came from axillary lymph nodes draining the breast cancer. This sequence originates from a female donor with breast cancer. Some clones in this sample may be carry-over from other donors' samples. The chain is built from TRBV5-1 and TRBJ2-3, with D possibly called TRBD1 or TRBD2 (5 bases each). Sequencing was done on a sample of axillary lymph node tissue. The CDR3 loop reads CASSTGRGLGFFTDTQYF. The DNA for the CDR3 is TGCGCCAGCAGCACTGGCCGGGGCCTGGGGTTCTTCACAGATACGCAGTATTTT.